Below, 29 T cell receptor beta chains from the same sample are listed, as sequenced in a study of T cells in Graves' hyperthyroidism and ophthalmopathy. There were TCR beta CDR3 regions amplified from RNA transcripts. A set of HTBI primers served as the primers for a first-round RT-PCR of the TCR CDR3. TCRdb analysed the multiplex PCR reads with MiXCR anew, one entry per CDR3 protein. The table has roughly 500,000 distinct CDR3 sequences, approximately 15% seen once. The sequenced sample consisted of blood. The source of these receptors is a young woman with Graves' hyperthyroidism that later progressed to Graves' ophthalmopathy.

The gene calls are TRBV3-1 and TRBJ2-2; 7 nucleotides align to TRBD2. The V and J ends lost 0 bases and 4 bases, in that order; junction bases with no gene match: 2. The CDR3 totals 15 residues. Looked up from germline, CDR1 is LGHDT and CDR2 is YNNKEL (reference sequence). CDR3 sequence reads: CASSQDAGVTGELFF. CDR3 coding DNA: TGTGCCAGCAGCCAAGATGCGGGGGTCACCGGGGAGCTGTTTTTT.

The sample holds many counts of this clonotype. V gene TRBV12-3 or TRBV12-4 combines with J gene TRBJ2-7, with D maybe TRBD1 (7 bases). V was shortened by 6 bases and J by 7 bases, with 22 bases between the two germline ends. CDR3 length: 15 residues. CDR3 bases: TGTGCCAGCAGCACATCTACAGGGGAGGTTGGTGAGCAGTACTTC. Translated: CASSTSTGEVGEQYF.

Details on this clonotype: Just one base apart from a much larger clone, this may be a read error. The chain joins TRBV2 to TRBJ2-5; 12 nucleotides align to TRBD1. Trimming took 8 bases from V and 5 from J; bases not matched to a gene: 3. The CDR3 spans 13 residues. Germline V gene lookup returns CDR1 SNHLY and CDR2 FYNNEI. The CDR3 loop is CASWGTGGETQYF. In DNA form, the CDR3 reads TGTGCCAGCTGGGGGACAGGGGGCGAGACCCAGTACTTC.

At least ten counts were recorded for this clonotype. The CDR3 sequence: CASSQIAQGHEQYF. The CDR3 DNA sequence: TGTGCCAGCAGCCAAATCGCACAGGGGCACGAGCAGTACTTC. This chain connects TRBV16 to TRBJ2-7; the match to TRBD1 covers 7 bases. The V gene's germline CDR1 is KGHSY and CDR2 FQNENV. J lost 5 bases, V lost 2 bases, and 6 bases had no gene match. CDR3 length: 14 amino acids.

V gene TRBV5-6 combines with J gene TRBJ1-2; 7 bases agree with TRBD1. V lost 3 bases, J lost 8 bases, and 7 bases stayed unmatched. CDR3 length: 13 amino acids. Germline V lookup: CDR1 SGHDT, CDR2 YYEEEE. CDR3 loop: CASSSRQGRGYTF. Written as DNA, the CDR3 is TGTGCCAGCAGCTCAAGACAGGGTCGGGGCTACACCTTC.

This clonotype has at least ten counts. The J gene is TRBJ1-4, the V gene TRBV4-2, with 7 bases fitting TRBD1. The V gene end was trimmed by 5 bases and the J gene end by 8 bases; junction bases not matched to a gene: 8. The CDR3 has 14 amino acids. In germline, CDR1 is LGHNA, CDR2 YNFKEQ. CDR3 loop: CASSSDRAGEKLFF. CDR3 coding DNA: TGTGCCAGCAGCTCTGACAGGGCGGGGGAAAAACTGTTTTTT.

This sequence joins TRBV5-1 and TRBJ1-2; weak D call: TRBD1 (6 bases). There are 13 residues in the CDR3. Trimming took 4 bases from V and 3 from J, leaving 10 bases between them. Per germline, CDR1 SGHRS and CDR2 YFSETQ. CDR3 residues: CASSEAGDYGYTF. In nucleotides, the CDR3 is TGCGCCAGCAGCGAGGCAGGGGACTATGGCTACACCTTC.

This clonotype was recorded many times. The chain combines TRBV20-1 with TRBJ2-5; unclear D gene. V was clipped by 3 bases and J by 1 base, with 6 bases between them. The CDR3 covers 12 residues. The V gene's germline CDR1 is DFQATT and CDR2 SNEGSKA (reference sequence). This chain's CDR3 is CSASGIQETQYF. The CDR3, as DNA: TGCAGTGCTAGCGGCATCCAAGAGACCCAGTACTTC.

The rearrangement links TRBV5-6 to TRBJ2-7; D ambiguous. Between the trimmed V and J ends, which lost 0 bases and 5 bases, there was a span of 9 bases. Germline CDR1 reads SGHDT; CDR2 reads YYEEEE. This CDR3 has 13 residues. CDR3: CASSLEGPHEQYF. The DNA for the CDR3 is TGTGCCAGCAGCTTGGAAGGACCCCACGAGCAGTACTTC.

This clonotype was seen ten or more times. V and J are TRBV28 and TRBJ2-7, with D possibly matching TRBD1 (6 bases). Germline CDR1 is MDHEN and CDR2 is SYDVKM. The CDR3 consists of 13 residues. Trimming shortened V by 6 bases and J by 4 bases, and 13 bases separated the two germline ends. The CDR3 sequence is CASSLARGYEQYF. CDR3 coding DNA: TGTGCCAGCAGCTTGGCCAGGGGATACGAGCAGTACTTC.

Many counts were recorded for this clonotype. DNA of the CDR3: TGTGCCAGCAGTTACCGGGTCGGGACCGACTATGGCTACACCTTC. It translates to CASSYRVGTDYGYTF. The chain carries TRBV6-5 and TRBJ1-2; D may be TRBD1 (5 bases). V lost 2 bases and J lost 3, with 13 bases in between. The CDR3 has 15 amino acids. Germline loops: CDR1 MNHEY, CDR2 SVGAGI.

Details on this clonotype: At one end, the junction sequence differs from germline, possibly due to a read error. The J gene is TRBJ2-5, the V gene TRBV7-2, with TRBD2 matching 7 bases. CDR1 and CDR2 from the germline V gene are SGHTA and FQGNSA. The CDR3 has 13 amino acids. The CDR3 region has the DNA TGTGCCAGCAGCTTACCGGGAGGAGAGAGCCAGTACTTC. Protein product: CASSLPGGESQYF.

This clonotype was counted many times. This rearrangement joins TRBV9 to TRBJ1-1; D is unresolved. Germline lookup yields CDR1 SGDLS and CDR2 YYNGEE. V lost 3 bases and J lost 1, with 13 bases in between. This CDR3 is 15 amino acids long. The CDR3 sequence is CASSDGGERNTEAFF. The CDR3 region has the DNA TGTGCCAGCAGCGACGGCGGGGAGCGGAACACTGAAGCTTTCTTT.

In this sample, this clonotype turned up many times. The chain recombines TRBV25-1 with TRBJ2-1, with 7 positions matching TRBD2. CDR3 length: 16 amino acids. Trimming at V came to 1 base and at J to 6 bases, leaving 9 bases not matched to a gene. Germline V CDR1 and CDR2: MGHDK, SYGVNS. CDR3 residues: CASSEWAGTTGNEQFF. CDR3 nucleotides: TGTGCCAGCAGTGAATGGGCCGGGACTACAGGCAATGAGCAGTTCTTC.

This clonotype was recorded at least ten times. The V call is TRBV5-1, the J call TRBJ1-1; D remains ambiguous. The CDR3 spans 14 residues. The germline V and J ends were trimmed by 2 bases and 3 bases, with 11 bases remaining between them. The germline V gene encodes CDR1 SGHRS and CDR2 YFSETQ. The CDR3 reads CASSFGDGYTEAFF. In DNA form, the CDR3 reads TGCGCCAGCAGCTTCGGGGATGGGTACACTGAAGCTTTCTTT.

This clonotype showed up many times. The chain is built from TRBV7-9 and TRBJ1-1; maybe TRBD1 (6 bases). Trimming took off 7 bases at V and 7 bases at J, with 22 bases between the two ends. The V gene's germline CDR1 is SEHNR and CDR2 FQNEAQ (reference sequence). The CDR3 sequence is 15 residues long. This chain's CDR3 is CASKQSAGALFEAFF. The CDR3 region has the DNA TGTGCCAGCAAACAAAGCGCAGGGGCCTTATTTGAAGCTTTCTTT.

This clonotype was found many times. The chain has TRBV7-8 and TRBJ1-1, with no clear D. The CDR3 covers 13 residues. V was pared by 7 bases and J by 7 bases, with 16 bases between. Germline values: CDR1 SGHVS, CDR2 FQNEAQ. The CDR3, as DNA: TGTGCCAGCACCCAAGGTGGGTGGGGTGAAGCTTTCTTT. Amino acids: CASTQGGWGEAFF.

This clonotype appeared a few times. Here the CDR3 reads CASSEGGGLDGYTF. DNA of the CDR3: TGTGCCAGCAGTGAGGGGGGGGGACTGGATGGCTACACCTTC. The V gene is TRBV6-1, the J gene TRBJ1-2; tentatively, D is TRBD1 (5 bases). Between the trimmed V and J ends, which lost 3 bases and 6 bases, there was a span of 14 bases. This CDR3 spans 14 amino acids. Germline V gene data show CDR1 as MNHNS and CDR2 as SASEGT.

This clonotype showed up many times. The CDR3 here is CASSERPGDQPQHF. The CDR3 region has the DNA TGTGCCAGCAGTGAACGCCCAGGGGATCAGCCCCAGCATTTT. The chain links TRBV2 to TRBJ1-5; D is possibly TRBD1 (6 bases). The CDR3 sequence is 14 residues long. Deletions cut 2 bases from V and 5 bases from J, with 10 bases between. Germline CDR1 is SNHLY and CDR2 is FYNNEI.

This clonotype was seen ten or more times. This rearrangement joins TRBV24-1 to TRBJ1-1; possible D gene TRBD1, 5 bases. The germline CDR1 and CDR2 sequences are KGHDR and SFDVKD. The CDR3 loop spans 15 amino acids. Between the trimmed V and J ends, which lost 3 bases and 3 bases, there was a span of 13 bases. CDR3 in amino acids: CATSDPRGADTEAFF. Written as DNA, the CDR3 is TGTGCCACCAGTGATCCCCGGGGCGCGGACACTGAAGCTTTCTTT.

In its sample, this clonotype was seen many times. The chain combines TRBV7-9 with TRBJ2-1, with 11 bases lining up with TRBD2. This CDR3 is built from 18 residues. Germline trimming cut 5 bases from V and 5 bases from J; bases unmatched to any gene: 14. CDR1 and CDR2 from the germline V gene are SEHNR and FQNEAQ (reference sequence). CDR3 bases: TGTGCCAGCAGCACACGACTAGCGGGACCTCCTTTGGACAATGAGCAGTTCTTC. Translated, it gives CASSTRLAGPPLDNEQFF.

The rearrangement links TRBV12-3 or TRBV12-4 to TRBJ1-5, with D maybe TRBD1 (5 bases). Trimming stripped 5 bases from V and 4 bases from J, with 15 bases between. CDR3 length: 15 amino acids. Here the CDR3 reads CASSPSGTVNQPQHF. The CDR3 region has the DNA TGTGCCAGCAGTCCATCCGGGACGGTTAATCAGCCCCAGCATTTT.

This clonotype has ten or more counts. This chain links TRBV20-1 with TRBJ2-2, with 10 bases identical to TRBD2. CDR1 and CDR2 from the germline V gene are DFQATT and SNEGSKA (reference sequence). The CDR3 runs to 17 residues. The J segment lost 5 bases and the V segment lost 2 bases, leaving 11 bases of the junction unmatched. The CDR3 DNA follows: TGCAGTGCTAGAAAGGGGGCAGCGGGAGGGAGTACCGGGGAGCTGTTTTTT. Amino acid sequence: CSARKGAAGGSTGELFF.

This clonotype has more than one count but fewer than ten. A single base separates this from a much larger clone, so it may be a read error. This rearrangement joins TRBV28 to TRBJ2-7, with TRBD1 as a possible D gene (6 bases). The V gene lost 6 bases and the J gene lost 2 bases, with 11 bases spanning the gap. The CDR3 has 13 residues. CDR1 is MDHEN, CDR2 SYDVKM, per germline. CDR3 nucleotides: TGTGCCAGCAGGCAGGGGAGCCCCTACGAGCAGTACTTC. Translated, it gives CASRQGSPYEQYF.

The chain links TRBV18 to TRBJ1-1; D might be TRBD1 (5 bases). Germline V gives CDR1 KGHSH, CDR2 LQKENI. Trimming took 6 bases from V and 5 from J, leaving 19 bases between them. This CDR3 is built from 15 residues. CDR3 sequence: CASSRGTPGDTEAFF. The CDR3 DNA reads TGTGCCAGCTCTCGGGGGACTCCCGGAGATACTGAAGCTTTCTTT.

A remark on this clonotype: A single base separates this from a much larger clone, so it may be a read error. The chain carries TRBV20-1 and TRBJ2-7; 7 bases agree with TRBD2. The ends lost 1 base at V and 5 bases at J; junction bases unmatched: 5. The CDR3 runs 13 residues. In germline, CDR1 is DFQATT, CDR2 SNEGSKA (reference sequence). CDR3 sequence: CSARGQAGHEQYF. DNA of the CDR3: TGCAGTGCTAGAGGCCAAGCGGGACACGAGCAGTACTTC.

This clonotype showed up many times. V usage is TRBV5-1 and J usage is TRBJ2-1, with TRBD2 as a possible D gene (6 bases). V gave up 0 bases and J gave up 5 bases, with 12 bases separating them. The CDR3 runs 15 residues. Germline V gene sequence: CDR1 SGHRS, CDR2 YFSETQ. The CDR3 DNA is TGCGCCAGCAGCTTGGGAGGACTACGTAACAATGAGCAGTTCTTC. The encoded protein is CASSLGGLRNNEQFF. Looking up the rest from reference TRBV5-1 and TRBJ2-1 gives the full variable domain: KAGVTQTPRYLIKTRGQQVTLSCSPISGHRSVSWYQQTPGQGLQFLFEYFSETQRNKGNFPGRFSGRQFSNSRSEMNVSTLELGDSALYLCASSLGGLRNNEQFFGPGTRLTVL.

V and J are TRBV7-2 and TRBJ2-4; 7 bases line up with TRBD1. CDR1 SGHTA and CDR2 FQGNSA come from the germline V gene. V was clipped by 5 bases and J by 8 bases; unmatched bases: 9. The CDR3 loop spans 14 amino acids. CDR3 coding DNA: TGTGCCAGCAGCCAAGGACAGGACGGGGACATTCAGTACTTC. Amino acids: CASSQGQDGDIQYF.

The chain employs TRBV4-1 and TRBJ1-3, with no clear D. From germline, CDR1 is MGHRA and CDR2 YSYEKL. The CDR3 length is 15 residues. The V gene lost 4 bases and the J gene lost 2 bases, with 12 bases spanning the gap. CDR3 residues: CASSLSGVTGNTIYF. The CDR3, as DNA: TGCGCCAGCAGCCTCAGCGGTGTTACTGGAAACACCATATATTTT.